Listed here are 25 T cell receptor beta chains from one sample, sequenced in a study of regulatory T cells in long-lasting Graves disease. Time point of the sample: newly diagnosed GD, antithyroid drugs for less than 3 months. PBMCs were the source of the RNA used for TCR sequencing. Investigators prepared the TCR beta libraries by applying iRepertoire HTBI primers and Arm-PCR of CDR3 regions. TCRdb reprocessed the multiplex PCR reads via MiXCR and lists one record per CDR3 protein. The profile shows approximately 360,000 distinct CDR3 sequences, 12% of them singletons. The same sample was also used in a study of T cells in Graves' hyperthyroidism and ophthalmopathy.

The specimen comprised peripheral blood mononuclear cells (PBMCs), sampled at new diagnosis, from a patient treated with antithyroid drugs. The receptors were gathered from a woman under 30 with Graves disease.

In its sample, this clonotype was seen many times. This chain links TRBV6-5 with TRBJ2-1, with 8 bases aligning to TRBD1. Germline trimming cut 0 bases from V and 14 bases from J; bases unmatched to any gene: 3. This CDR3 spans 12 amino acids. Germline lookup yields CDR1 MNHEY and CDR2 SVGAGI. The CDR3 reads CASSYSWTGKFF. The CDR3 region has the DNA TGTGCCAGCAGTTACTCGTGGACAGGGAAGTTCTTC.

This clonotype was counted many times. The chain has TRBV2 and TRBJ1-2, with TRBD1 matching over 9 bases. This CDR3 region has 13 residues. J gave up 10 bases and V 5 bases, and 8 bases lay outside the gene matches. Germline values: CDR1 SNHLY, CDR2 FYNNEI. CDR3 sequence reads: CASSQTGGDFYTF. DNA for the CDR3: TGTGCCAGCAGTCAGACAGGGGGTGATTTCTACACCTTC.

This chain uses TRBV20-1 with TRBJ2-2; 7 bases match TRBD2. Trimming took 6 bases from V and 1 from J; bases not matched to a gene: 14. The CDR3 sequence is 17 residues long. In germline, CDR1 is DFQATT, CDR2 SNEGSKA (reference sequence). The CDR3 reads CSARDGASGENTGELFF. DNA of the CDR3: TGCAGTGCCAGGGACGGCGCTAGCGGAGAGAACACCGGGGAGCTGTTTTTT.

This clonotype occurred many times. This chain uses TRBV12-3 or TRBV12-4 with TRBJ2-4; TRBD1 aligns across 8 bases. The CDR3 consists of 16 residues. Trimming took 5 bases from V and 1 from J; bases not matched to a gene: 7. CDR3 protein: CASSLRGLAAKNIQYF. The CDR3 DNA sequence: TGTGCCAGCAGTCTCAGGGGGCTTGCGGCCAAAAACATTCAGTACTTC.

The chain is built from TRBV10-1 and TRBJ2-2; tentatively, D is TRBD2 (5 bases). The CDR3 consists of 17 residues. Trimming cost V 0 bases and J 3 bases, with 14 bases left between them. Germline CDR1 is WNHNN and CDR2 is SYGVQD (reference sequence). This CDR3 reads CASSESVEGTHTGELFF. CDR3 DNA: TGCGCCAGCAGTGAGTCGGTTGAGGGAACACACACCGGGGAGCTGTTTTTT.

J is TRBJ1-3 and V is TRBV28, with D maybe TRBD1 (6 bases). CDR1 is MDHEN, CDR2 SYDVKM, per germline. The CDR3 contains 14 residues. V was trimmed by 8 bases and J by 0 bases, leaving 11 bases between them. This CDR3 is CASRRGDSGNTIYF. DNA for the CDR3: TGTGCCAGCCGAAGGGGGGACTCTGGAAACACCATATATTTT.

This clonotype has at least ten counts. This chain connects TRBV6-1 to TRBJ2-7; 9 bases match TRBD1. Germline V lookup: CDR1 MNHNS, CDR2 SASEGT. The CDR3 loop spans 13 amino acids. The junction had 5 bases not matched to a gene; V was cut back by 6 bases and J by 5 bases. The CDR3 DNA reads TGTGCCAGCAGGGGACAGGGTTCCGACGAGCAGTACGTC. It translates to CASRGQGSDEQYV.

This clonotype showed up just a few times. V is TRBV19 and J is TRBJ1-1; D ambiguous. CDR3 size: 13 residues. V shed 7 bases and J shed 2 bases, with 11 bases lying between them. Germline V gives CDR1 LNHDA, CDR2 SQIVND (reference sequence). For the CDR3, the DNA is TGTGCCAGTAAAATACGGGGAAACACTGAAGCTTTCTTT. It specifies CASKIRGNTEAFF.

The genes are TRBV14 and TRBJ2-7, with D perhaps matching TRBD2 (6 bases). Trimming cost V 3 bases and J 3 bases, with 15 bases left between them. The CDR3 length is 15 residues. The germline V gene encodes CDR1 SGHDN and CDR2 FVKESK. This chain's CDR3 is CASSHRPGELYEQYF. The CDR3 DNA is TGTGCCAGCAGCCACAGGCCGGGGGAACTCTACGAGCAGTACTTC.

The chain combines TRBV12-3 or TRBV12-4 with TRBJ2-7; D is possibly TRBD1 (6 bases). This CDR3 has 16 amino acids. V was shortened by 8 bases and J by 0 bases, with 20 bases between the two germline ends. The chain's CDR3 is CASGIMTGRLSYEQYF. The CDR3 region has the DNA TGTGCCAGCGGAATCATGACAGGACGACTCTCCTACGAGCAGTACTTC.

This clonotype occurred many times. The V gene is TRBV20-1, the J gene TRBJ2-3; D possibly corresponds to TRBD2 (6 bases). There are 13 residues in the CDR3. CDR1 is DFQATT and CDR2 is SNEGSKA in the germline V gene (reference sequence). V was cut by 1 base and J by 8 bases, with 13 bases left in between. The chain's CDR3 is CSARGSGVGTQYF. CDR3 sequence (DNA): TGCAGTGCTAGAGGTTCGGGAGTGGGTACGCAGTATTTT.

This clonotype was found many times. CDR3 in amino acids: CASSEFGTGELFF. The DNA for the CDR3 is TGTGCCAGCAGTGAGTTTGGAACCGGGGAGCTGTTTTTT. The chain has TRBV2 and TRBJ2-2; unclear D gene. V was clipped by 3 bases and J by 5 bases, with 7 bases between them. Germline loops: CDR1 SNHLY, CDR2 FYNNEI. The CDR3 runs to 13 residues.

The genes are TRBV5-8 and TRBJ2-2; D is unresolved. V was shortened by 5 bases and J by 4 bases, with 21 bases between the two germline ends. This CDR3 region has 17 residues. The germline V gene encodes CDR1 SGHTS and CDR2 YDEGEE. The CDR3 loop is CASRIPSFIPPTGELFF. CDR3 DNA: TGTGCCAGCAGAATACCTTCATTTATACCCCCCACCGGGGAGCTGTTTTTT.

This clonotype was observed at least ten times. The chain carries TRBV30 and TRBJ1-2, with D unresolved. This CDR3 is built from 14 residues. Trimming removed 3 bases at V and 2 bases at J, with 13 bases between. Germline values: CDR1 GTSNPN, CDR2 SVGIG (reference sequence). The CDR3 DNA reads as TGTGCCTGGAGGGATATTACCCAAAACTATGGCTACACCTTC. Amino acid sequence: CAWRDITQNYGYTF.

This clonotype was seen many times. This chain joins TRBV18 and TRBJ2-1; maybe TRBD1 (7 bases). CDR1 is KGHSH, CDR2 LQKENI, per germline. The CDR3 spans 17 residues. Deletions cut 2 bases from V and 10 bases from J, with 24 bases between. CDR3 sequence reads: CASSPTTGAPGGSEQFF. DNA of the CDR3: TGTGCCAGCTCACCAACAACAGGGGCCCCCGGGGGTAGCGAGCAGTTCTTC.

The J gene is TRBJ2-1, the V gene TRBV6-2 or TRBV6-3; 7 nucleotides match TRBD2. V lost 4 bases and J lost 8; bases outside the gene matches: 14. CDR1 and CDR2 (germline): MNHEY, SVGEGT. The CDR3 loop spans 16 amino acids. The CDR3 here is CASSSLGASGSHEQFF. CDR3 sequence (DNA): TGTGCCAGCAGTTCATTAGGGGCTAGCGGATCTCATGAGCAGTTCTTC.

This clonotype showed up just a few times. V and J are TRBV4-1 and TRBJ2-7; perhaps TRBD2 as D (6 bases). CDR3 length equals 15 residues. Looked up from germline, CDR1 is MGHRA and CDR2 is YSYEKL. The CDR3 DNA reads TGCGCCAGCAGCCAGCGGGACGTCCCTATGGCCGAGCAGTACGTT. It translates to CASSQRDVPMAEQYV.

This clonotype was counted many times. The rearrangement uses TRBV11-1 and TRBJ2-5, with D tentatively TRBD1 or TRBD2 (5 bases each). The germline V gene has CDR1 SGHAT and CDR2 FQDESV (reference sequence). Between the trimmed V and J ends, which lost 4 bases and 2 bases, there was a span of 8 bases. There are 13 residues in the CDR3. The CDR3 spells CASSSGAQETQYF. In DNA form, the CDR3 reads TGTGCCAGCAGCTCCGGGGCGCAAGAGACCCAGTACTTC. The full variable domain, completed using reference TRBV11-1 and TRBJ2-5, is EAEVAQSPRYKITEKSQAVAFWCDPISGHATLYWYRQILGQGPELLVQFQDESVVDDSQLPKDRFSAERLKGVDSTLKIQPAELGDSAMYLCASSSGAQETQYFGPGTRLLVL.

Comments on this clonotype: A much larger clone lies a single base off, so this may be a read error. This chain's CDR3 is CASKDRSTEAFF. The CDR3 DNA reads TGTGCCAGCAAGGACAGAAGCACTGAAGCTTTCTTT. This rearrangement joins TRBV7-8 to TRBJ1-1, with D perhaps TRBD1 (6 bases). The germline CDR1 and CDR2 sequences are SGHVS and FQNEAQ. The CDR3 totals 12 residues. Trimming removed 7 bases at V and 4 bases at J, with 10 bases between.

Points on this clonotype: A much bigger clone sits one base away, suggesting this may be a read error. No conserved phenylalanine or tryptophan ends this CDR3, so it is likely a read error. The gene calls are TRBV18 and TRBJ2-1, with 7 bases that match TRBD2. The germline gives CDR1 KGHSH, CDR2 LQKENI. The CDR3 is 15 amino acids. The J segment lost 3 bases and the V segment lost 8 bases, leaving 10 bases of the junction unmatched. CDR3 sequence: CASRPGGRVYNEQFS. The CDR3 region has the DNA TGTGCCAGCCGCCCCGGTGGGAGGGTCTACAATGAGCAGTTCTCC.

This clonotype was detected many times. The rearrangement uses TRBV20-1 and TRBJ1-5; D perhaps matches TRBD1 (5 bases). V shed 1 base and J shed 11 bases, with 12 bases lying between them. This CDR3 has 12 amino acids. Germline assignment: CDR1 DFQATT and CDR2 SNEGSKA (reference sequence). CDR3 region: CSARVGAQAQHF. CDR3 DNA: TGCAGTGCTAGAGTCGGGGCGCAAGCCCAGCATTTT.

This clonotype was seen repeatedly, ten times or more. This chain joins TRBV20-1 and TRBJ2-7; 8 bases map to TRBD2. The length of the CDR3 is 14 residues. V lost 6 bases and J lost 3; bases outside the gene matches: 10. Germline CDR1 and CDR2: DFQATT and SNEGSKA (reference sequence). This CDR3 is CSATSGSEFYEQYF. CDR3 in DNA: TGCAGTGCGACCAGCGGGAGCGAGTTCTACGAGCAGTACTTC.

J is TRBJ1-5 and V is TRBV19; 8 bases align to TRBD1. The germline gives CDR1 LNHDA, CDR2 SQIVND (reference sequence). This CDR3 comprises 13 residues. J gave up 3 bases and V 10 bases, and 5 bases lay outside the gene matches. DNA for the CDR3: TGTGCCACAATGGACAGGGACAATCAGCCCCAGCATTTT. This gives the protein CATMDRDNQPQHF.

Note on this clonotype: This sequence is one base from a far larger clone and is likely a read error. The CDR3 does not close with the conserved phenylalanine or tryptophan, likely indicating a read error. The chain has TRBV11-3 and TRBJ1-1; 10 bases map to TRBD1. This CDR3 has 18 residues. Germline V gene sequence: CDR1 SGHNT, CDR2 YENEEA. V gave up 5 bases and J gave up 0 bases; unmatched junction bases: 12. The CDR3 reads CASSPGLSGQGVNTEAFL. The CDR3 DNA follows: TGTGCCAGCAGCCCCGGACTAAGCGGACAGGGGGTGAACACTGAAGCTTTCCTT.

The rearrangement joins TRBV20-1 to TRBJ2-1, with TRBD2 matching over 11 bases. The CDR3 has 15 amino acids. Germline CDR1 is DFQATT and CDR2 is SNEGSKA (reference sequence). The J segment lost 15 bases and the V segment lost 2 bases, leaving 15 bases of the junction unmatched. The CDR3 spells CSARYAGLAVPYGFF. CDR3 nucleotide sequence: TGCAGTGCTAGATATGCGGGACTAGCGGTCCCATATGGGTTCTTC.